This is a list of T cell receptor beta chains from one sample in a study of vaccination and CD4 T cells after COVID-19. Their target antigens are unknown. In TCRdb, the PCR reads were re-called with MiXCR into one record per CDR3 protein. The data show 20,000 or so distinct CDR3 sequences, roughly 41% seen once. The sequences come from CD4+ T cells from blood, cultured in vitro, collected after SARS-CoV-2 vaccination. The receptors stem from a human donor who had recovered from COVID-19. Both conserved end residues are part of each CDR3. A D gene is named only where the DNA matches it firmly. The size field is filled for only some rows; it gives once, few, many or a size class.

>.|TRBJ2-5|few|TRBV19
CASSVFPGETQYF
TGTGCCAGTAGTGTCTTTCCCGGCGAGACCCAGTACTTC
>.|TRBJ1-2|once|TRBV27
CASSLDPGGHGYTF
TGTGCCAGCAGTTTAGACCCTGGAGGCCATGGCTACACCTTC
>.|TRBJ2-7|.|TRBV7-2
CASSLRGVSYEQYF
TGTGCCAGCAGCCTCAGGGGAGTTTCCTACGAGCAGTACTTC
>.|TRBJ2-1|once|TRBV9
CASRRLGEGEQFF
TGTGCCAGCCGCCGCTTGGGGGAAGGGGAGCAGTTCTTC
>.|TRBJ2-1|.|TRBV11-3
CASSFGGNEQFF
TGTGCCAGCAGCTTTGGGGGGAATGAGCAGTTCTTC
>TRBD2|TRBJ2-7|.|TRBV18
CASSPGLAGGEEQYF
TGTGCCAGCTCACCTGGACTAGCGGGAGGTGAGGAGCAGTACTTC
>.|TRBJ1-5|.|TRBV4-1
CASSQEASAQGYSNQPQHF
TGCGCCAGCAGCCAAGAGGCCTCCGCACAGGGTTATAGCAATCAGCCCCAGCATTTT
>.|TRBJ1-5|.|TRBV20-1
CSARSGGQPQHF
TGCAGTGCTAGATCAGGCGGTCAGCCCCAGCATTTT
>.|TRBJ1-1|few|TRBV20-1
CSARPREDTEAFF
TGCAGTGCCAGACCGCGGGAGGACACTGAAGCTTTCTTT
>TRBD2|TRBJ2-7|few|TRBV7-6
CASSSRRTSYYEQYF
TGTGCCAGCAGCTCCAGACGGACTAGCTACTACGAGCAGTACTTC
>TRBD2|TRBJ2-7|.|TRBV6-1
CASSPGGGAHEQYF
TGTGCCAGCAGCCCTGGCGGGGGGGCCCACGAGCAGTACTTC
>TRBD1|TRBJ1-3|few|TRBV10-3
CAISGTAGNTIYF
TGTGCCATCAGCGGGACAGCTGGAAACACCATATATTTT
>.|TRBJ1-1|few|TRBV20-1
CSARDPGADTEAFF
TGCAGTGCTAGAGATCCGGGGGCTGACACTGAAGCTTTCTTT
>.|TRBJ1-2|.|TRBV4-3
CASSQGVPGFGGYTF
TGCGCCAGCAGCCAAGGGGTTCCGGGTTTCGGTGGCTACACCTTC
>TRBD1|TRBJ1-6|.|TRBV7-2
CASSLQGAGSPLHF
TGTGCCAGCAGCTTACAGGGGGCAGGTTCACCCCTCCACTTT
>TRBD1|TRBJ2-5|few|TRBV7-8
CASSLGRGQGYQETQYF
TGTGCCAGCAGCTTAGGGCGGGGACAGGGATACCAAGAGACCCAGTACTTC
>.|TRBJ2-3|.|TRBV6-1
CASSGSQIRDTQYF
TGTGCCAGCAGTGGGAGTCAGATACGAGATACGCAGTATTTT
>.|TRBJ2-7|.|TRBV27
CASSLLGQNSYEQYF
TGTGCCAGCAGTTTATTAGGTCAGAACTCCTACGAGCAGTACTTC
>TRBD2|TRBJ2-5|.|TRBV20-1
CSAPSLAGGPETQYF
TGCAGTGCCCCAAGCCTAGCGGGGGGGCCGGAGACCCAGTACTTC
>.|TRBJ2-7|.|TRBV20-1
CSARRTLGTEQYF
TGCAGTGCTAGACGGACCCTTGGTACCGAGCAGTACTTC
>.|TRBJ1-1|few|TRBV6-1
CASSPAYGGGTEAFF
TGTGCCAGCAGCCCCGCCTATGGGGGGGGTACTGAAGCTTTCTTT
>TRBD1|TRBJ2-1|.|TRBV15
CATSRDLLGTGIDNEQFF
TGTGCCACCAGCAGAGATCTTTTGGGGACAGGGATCGACAATGAGCAGTTCTTC
>TRBD1|TRBJ2-7|.|TRBV6-1
CASRLASGQAIYEQYF
TGTGCCAGCAGGCTAGCCTCGGGACAGGCTATCTACGAGCAGTACTTC
>.|TRBJ1-3|.|TRBV6-5
CASSYEGVTGNTIYF
TGTGCCAGCAGTTACGAGGGTGTGACAGGAAACACCATATATTTT
>.|TRBJ1-4|few|TRBV7-9
CASSRTVQDEKLFF
TGTGCCAGCAGCCGGACAGTCCAAGATGAAAAACTGTTTTTT
>.|TRBJ1-2|.|TRBV5-1
CASSLGQQGGYGYTF
TGCGCCAGCAGCTTGGGCCAACAGGGAGGCTATGGCTACACCTTC
>TRBD1|TRBJ2-7|.|TRBV7-2
CASSAQTGSVSYEQYF
TGTGCCAGCAGCGCACAGACAGGGTCCGTTTCCTACGAGCAGTACTTC
>TRBD2|TRBJ2-3|.|TRBV12-3/TRBV12-4
CASSSPGTSGDTQYF
TGTGCCAGCAGTTCGCCCGGGACTAGCGGAGATACGCAGTATTTT
>TRBD2|TRBJ2-3|.|TRBV20-1
CSAIRPGTSVNTQYF
TGCAGTGCTATTCGACCCGGGACTAGCGTGAATACGCAGTATTTT
>.|TRBJ1-1|.|TRBV6-5
CASSWGEGGEAFF
TGTGCCAGCAGTTGGGGCGAGGGGGGTGAAGCTTTCTTT
>TRBD2|TRBJ2-7|.|TRBV27
CASSRSRTSGGATTYEQYF
TGTGCCAGCAGCCGAAGTAGGACTAGCGGGGGGGCTACCACCTACGAGCAGTACTTC
>TRBD2|TRBJ2-3|.|TRBV20-1
CSAREPRAGGYTDTQYF
TGCAGTGCTAGAGAGCCTCGAGCGGGAGGGTACACAGATACGCAGTATTTT